The 26 T cell receptor beta chains given below trace back to one sample, sequenced in a study of blood T cells in healthy people across ages. A second PCR, run for roughly 7 to 12 cycles, used a sample-barcoded 5' primer plus a J-beta primer mix. TCRdb ran MiXCR on the 5' RACE reads and lists one entry per CDR3 protein. This table holds hundreds of thousands of distinct CDR3 sequences, about a fifth found once. Material for sequencing was blood. These receptors were taken from a man in his 70s in good health.

This rearrangement joins TRBV5-1 to TRBJ1-4; the match to TRBD1 covers 10 bases. This CDR3 spans 19 amino acids. Germline loops: CDR1 SGHRS, CDR2 YFSETQ. Trimming took 3 bases from V and 0 from J; bases not matched to a gene: 11. CDR3 nucleotides: TGCGCCAGCAGCTCATTCGGGACAGGGGTTGTTGCAACTAATGAAAAACTGTTTTTT. It encodes CASSSFGTGVVATNEKLFF.

This clonotype was counted a few times. The V gene is TRBV4-1, the J gene TRBJ1-1; 9 nucleotides line up with TRBD1. The CDR3 is 19 residues long. Germline V gene lookup returns CDR1 MGHRA and CDR2 YSYEKL. Trimming at V came to 0 bases and at J to 5 bases, leaving 16 bases not matched to a gene. The CDR3: CASSQELIRPGTGITEAFF. CDR3 bases: TGCGCCAGCAGCCAAGAATTAATAAGGCCCGGGACAGGGATTACTGAAGCTTTCTTT.

Only a few counts were recorded for this clonotype. CDR3 in amino acids: CASSPPGPKQFF. The CDR3 DNA reads as TGTGCCAGCAGTCCCCCCGGGCCGAAGCAGTTCTTC. The chain is built from TRBV6-4 and TRBJ2-1, with no clear D. This CDR3 has 12 amino acids. Germline values: CDR1 MRHNA, CDR2 SNTAGT. Between the trimmed V and J ends, which lost 5 bases and 11 bases, there was a span of 13 bases.

J is TRBJ2-3 and V is TRBV18, with D possibly being TRBD1 (5 bases). Germline V gene sequence: CDR1 KGHSH, CDR2 LQKENI. V was trimmed by 3 bases and J by 11 bases, leaving 15 bases between them. The CDR3 is 13 residues long. The CDR3 DNA follows: TGTGCCAGCTCACCGGACACGTGGAGTGGGCAGTATTTT. It specifies CASSPDTWSGQYF.

Comment on this clonotype: The DNA is omitted, as the CDR3 cannot be located on it reliably, and the CDR3 follows TCRdb's listing. The chain has TRBV7-3 and TRBJ2-1; TRBD1 is the table's D call and was not checked against the DNA. The germline gives CDR1 SGHTA, CDR2 FQGTGA. From its first to its last residue, the CDR3 has 15 amino acids. The CDR3 sequence: CASSTSAGAYNEQFF.

The sample holds a few counts of this clonotype. The rearrangement uses TRBV3-1 and TRBJ2-7, with D tentatively TRBD1 or TRBD2 (5 bases each). In germline, CDR1 is LGHDT, CDR2 YNNKEL (reference sequence). The V end lost 4 bases, the J end lost 4 bases, and 17 bases lay between the germline ends. The CDR3 sequence is 15 residues long. The CDR3 DNA sequence: TGTGCCAGCAGCCGTTCCGGCCACGAGGGGTACGAGCAGTACTTC. It codes for CASSRSGHEGYEQYF.

This clonotype was picked up a small number of times. The chain couples TRBV6-6 to TRBJ1-1; no clear D gene. The CDR3 covers 16 residues. The germline V gene encodes CDR1 MNHNY and CDR2 SVGAGI (reference sequence). Deletions cut 0 bases from V and 0 bases from J, with 11 bases between. The CDR3 region has the DNA TGTGCCAGCAGTTACTCCCCGGGAAGAATGAACACTGAAGCTTTCTTT. Amino acid sequence: CASSYSPGRMNTEAFF.

This clonotype was recorded many times. The chain joins TRBV2 to TRBJ2-7; D ambiguous. Trimming pared 2 bases from V and 0 bases from J, leaving 8 bases between. The CDR3 spans 14 residues. The germline CDR1 and CDR2 sequences are SNHLY and FYNNEI. The CDR3 here is CASSERHLSYEQYF. CDR3 DNA sequence: TGTGCCAGCAGTGAAAGACACCTCTCCTACGAGCAGTACTTC. The whole variable domain, remainder taken from reference TRBV2 and TRBJ2-7, is EPEVTQTPSHQVTQMGQEVILRCVPISNHLYFYWYRQILGQKVEFLVSFYNNEISEKSEIFDDQFSVERPDGSNFTLKIRSTKLEDSAMYFCASSERHLSYEQYFGPGTRLTVT.

This clonotype was seen more than once but under ten times. This chain joins TRBV24-1 and TRBJ1-1; 10 nucleotides agree with TRBD1. The CDR3 has 15 amino acids. Trimming cost V 4 bases and J 5 bases; bases outside gene matches: 6. The germline CDR1 and CDR2 sequences are KGHDR and SFDVKD. The DNA for the CDR3 is TGTGCCACCAGTGAGGGGACAGGGGTTGCGACTGAAGCTTTCTTT. Residues: CATSEGTGVATEAFF.

This clonotype was observed a few times. This sequence joins TRBV6-6 and TRBJ1-1; a weak D match, TRBD1 (6 bases). The V and J ends lost 8 bases and 4 bases respectively, with 23 bases between them. The CDR3 loop spans 16 amino acids. From germline, CDR1 is MNHNY and CDR2 SVGAGI (reference sequence). The CDR3 reads CASAPGQGGGPTEAFF. DNA for the CDR3: TGTGCCAGCGCCCCCGGCCAGGGAGGGGGTCCCACTGAAGCTTTCTTT.

This clonotype was detected a few times. The chain links TRBV5-1 to TRBJ2-3; TRBD2 matches at 7 bases. The CDR3 is 16 residues long. The J segment lost 3 bases and the V segment lost 6 bases, leaving 13 bases of the junction unmatched. The V gene's germline CDR1 is SGHRS and CDR2 YFSETQ. DNA for the CDR3: TGCGCCAGCACCCTTACTAGCGCCAGTGGGACAGATACGCAGTATTTT. Translating gives CASTLTSASGTDTQYF.

This clonotype has more than one count but fewer than ten. J is TRBJ2-7 and V is TRBV7-8; 9 nucleotides line up with TRBD1. This CDR3 has 16 amino acids. Germline V gives CDR1 SGHVS, CDR2 FQNEAQ. Trimming took 1 base from V and 4 from J; bases not matched to a gene: 8. The CDR3, as DNA: TGTGCCAGCAGCTTAGAACAGGGGGCGCATTCATACGAGCAGTACGTC. This gives the protein CASSLEQGAHSYEQYV.

This clonotype came up a few times. V and J are TRBV12-3 or TRBV12-4 and TRBJ2-2, with D maybe TRBD2 (5 bases). CDR3 length equals 16 residues. V shed 5 bases and J shed 2 bases, with 15 bases lying between them. The CDR3 sequence is CASSRSASGNTGELFF. The CDR3 nucleotides are TGTGCCAGCAGTCGTTCGGCCAGCGGAAACACCGGGGAGCTGTTTTTT.

This clonotype occurred a few times. The rearrangement uses TRBV18 and TRBJ2-5, with 10 bases lining up with TRBD2. The CDR3 consists of 17 residues. The V and J ends lost 3 bases and 5 bases, in that order; junction bases with no gene match: 12. Germline V gene lookup returns CDR1 KGHSH and CDR2 LQKENI. As DNA, the CDR3 is TGTGCCAGCTCACCGTTCGGCCTAGCGGGAGAGGGGGAGACCCAGTACTTC. This encodes CASSPFGLAGEGETQYF. Based on the CDR3 plus reference TRBV18 and TRBJ2-5, the full variable domain is NAGVMQNPRHLVRRRGQEARLRCSPMKGHSHVYWYRQLPEEGLKFMVYLQKENIIDESGMPKERFSAEFPKEGPSILRIQQVVRGDSAAYFCASSPFGLAGEGETQYFGPGTRLLVL.

V gene TRBV29-1 combines with J gene TRBJ1-5; weak D call: TRBD1 (6 bases). Germline V gives CDR1 SQVTM, CDR2 ANQGSEA. Trimming pared 4 bases from V and 9 bases from J, leaving 16 bases between. The CDR3 is 13 residues long. The CDR3 DNA follows: TGCAGCGTTGCCAGGTCCGAGGGGGGGCCCCAGCATTTT. As protein: CSVARSEGGPQHF.

This clonotype has only a few counts. This may be a read error, as it is one base from a much larger clone. The chain recombines TRBV7-2 with TRBJ2-1; TRBD2 matches 9 bases. The CDR3 has 15 residues. Germline assignment: CDR1 SGHTA and CDR2 FQGNSA. The CDR3 coding sequence is TGTGCCAGCAGCCCCCTGGCGGGAGGGTACAATGGGCAGTTCTTC. Amino acids: CASSPLAGGYNGQFF.

In this sample, this clonotype turned up a few times. The J gene is TRBJ2-2, the V gene TRBV24-1; D remains unclear. The length of the CDR3 is 12 residues. Trimming took 5 bases from V and 6 from J, leaving 6 bases between them. Germline V gives CDR1 KGHDR, CDR2 SFDVKD. This CDR3 is CATSGWAGELFF. In DNA form, the CDR3 reads TGTGCCACCAGTGGATGGGCCGGGGAGCTGTTTTTT.

The chain links TRBV27 to TRBJ2-7, with TRBD1 identical over 7 bases. The CDR3 is 15 amino acids. The germline gives CDR1 MNHEY, CDR2 SMNVEV (reference sequence). The V gene end was trimmed by 6 bases and the J gene end by 0 bases; junction bases not matched to a gene: 8. In DNA, the CDR3 is TGTGCCAGCAGGCAAGAGGGGGCCGCCTCCTACGAGCAGTACTTC. This encodes CASRQEGAASYEQYF.

The chain has TRBV18 and TRBJ2-7; TRBD2 matches at 7 bases. Near its end, the DNA agrees better with TRBJ2-1, so the J call may be wrong. The germline V gene encodes CDR1 KGHSH and CDR2 LQKENI. This CDR3 spans 14 amino acids. The CDR3 sequence is CASSPGLGGNEQFF. The CDR3 region has the DNA TGTGCCAGCTCACCCGGACTAGGTGGCAATGAGCAGTTCTTC.

V is TRBV27 and J is TRBJ2-4; unclear D gene. V shed 8 bases and J shed 4 bases, with 9 bases lying between them. CDR1 is MNHEY, CDR2 SMNVEV, per germline (reference sequence). This CDR3 has 12 residues. CDR3 coding DNA: TGTGCCAGCGGGGTGACGAAAAACATTCAGTACTTC. Translation: CASGVTKNIQYF.

The DNA of the CDR3 is TGTGCCAGCAGCCCACGGACAGAGTACAATGAGCAGTTCTTC. This gives the protein CASSPRTEYNEQFF. The genes are TRBV11-2 and TRBJ2-1; tentatively, D is TRBD1 (6 bases). The germline V gene encodes CDR1 SGHAT and CDR2 FQNNGV. Trimming took off 5 bases at V and 4 bases at J, with 12 bases between the two ends. This CDR3 is 14 amino acids long.

J is TRBJ1-4 and V is TRBV7-6; D call uncertain. Trimming cost V 4 bases and J 6 bases, with 12 bases left between them. Germline V CDR1 and CDR2: SGHVS, FNYEAQ. The CDR3 is 14 residues long. The CDR3 spells CASSSREAYEKLFF. The CDR3 coding sequence is TGTGCCAGCAGCTCTAGGGAAGCGTATGAAAAACTGTTTTTT.

This clonotype was counted between two and nine times. The V call is TRBV6-1, the J call TRBJ2-7, with TRBD1 matching over 9 bases. Germline values: CDR1 MNHNS, CDR2 SASEGT. The ends lost 0 bases at V and 3 bases at J; junction bases unmatched: 6. The CDR3 has 16 amino acids. This CDR3 is CASSEALRDRVYEQYF. The CDR3 DNA reads TGTGCCAGCAGTGAAGCGCTTCGGGACAGGGTCTACGAGCAGTACTTC.

In this sample, this clonotype turned up a few times. This chain connects TRBV9 to TRBJ2-6; D is ambiguous. V was pared by 1 base and J by 0 bases, with 5 bases between. CDR3 length equals 15 residues. The germline V gene encodes CDR1 SGDLS and CDR2 YYNGEE. CDR3 sequence reads: CASSVHASGANVLTF. CDR3 DNA: TGTGCCAGCAGCGTACATGCCTCTGGGGCCAACGTCCTGACTTTC.

The V gene is TRBV7-2, the J gene TRBJ2-7, with D perhaps given as TRBD1 or TRBD2 (5 bases each). The CDR3 contains 14 residues. V was pared by 3 bases and J by 4 bases, with 13 bases between. Germline CDR1 and CDR2: SGHTA and FQGNSA. The CDR3 here is CASSFPGPSYEQYV. The CDR3 nucleotides are TGTGCCAGCAGCTTCCCGGGACCCTCGTACGAGCAGTACGTC.

This clonotype was counted a few times. This chain connects TRBV12-3 or TRBV12-4 to TRBJ1-1, with 8 nucleotides matching TRBD1. V lost 6 bases and J lost 4; bases outside the gene matches: 7. CDR3 length: 14 residues. CDR3 nucleotides: TGTGCCAGCAGCCCCCAGGGGGCCATCACTGAAGCTTTCTTT. It yields the protein CASSPQGAITEAFF.